This is a list of T cell receptor beta chains from one sample in a study of blood T cell repertoires in COVID-19. The table came from immunoSEQ multiplex PCR; TCRdb's copy has only in-frame clones and leaves some out. The top ten clones hold 1% to 1.5% of a sample with about 270,000 clones, approximately 88% of them seen once. Sequenced sample: PBMCs or T cells enriched from blood (not recorded which). The source is a woman aged 40 to 50 with acute COVID-19. Both conserved end residues are part of each CDR3. A D gene is named only where the DNA matches it firmly. Only some rows state a clone size, as once, few, many or a class for expanded clones.

clone size,V gene,J gene,D gene,CDR3 protein,CDR3 DNA
once,TRBV7-2,TRBJ2-2,.,CASSPLNTGELFF,TGTGCCAGCAGCCCGCTAAACACCGGGGAGCTGTTTTTT
.,TRBV11-3,TRBJ2-1,TRBD1,CASSPSSGDSGGNEQFF,TGTGCCAGCAGCCCATCCTCTGGGGACAGTGGGGGCAATGAGCAGTTCTTC
.,TRBV7-2,TRBJ2-3,TRBD2,CASSGQGTSGGGTDTQYF,TGTGCCAGCAGCGGGCAGGGGACTAGCGGGGGTGGCACAGATACGCAGTATTTT
.,TRBV7-9,TRBJ2-7,.,CASSHGSRREYF,TGTGCCAGCAGCCACGGGAGTCGGAGGGAGTACTTC
.,TRBV27,TRBJ1-1,.,CASTSFSRELTEAFF,TGTGCCAGCACGTCTTTTAGCCGGGAACTCACTGAAGCTTTCTTT
.,TRBV2,TRBJ1-1,.,CASSEAGLRVLNTEAFF,TGTGCCAGCAGTGAAGCAGGACTACGGGTCCTGAACACTGAAGCTTTCTTT
.,TRBV14,TRBJ2-1,TRBD2,CASSQEGTSGNNEQFF,TGTGCCAGCAGCCAAGAGGGGACTAGCGGTAACAATGAGCAGTTCTTC
.,TRBV7-2,TRBJ2-1,TRBD2,CASSLAGTTSSYNEQFF,TGTGCCAGCAGCTTAGCAGGGACTACCAGCTCCTACAATGAGCAGTTCTTC
once,TRBV2,TRBJ2-4,.,CASSERDPRGKENIQYF,TGTGCCAGCAGTGAAAGGGATCCACGGGGAAAAGAAAACATTCAGTACTTC
.,TRBV5-1,TRBJ2-1,.,CASSFGLINEQFF,TGCGCCAGCAGCTTTGGGCTGATTAATGAGCAGTTCTTC